A selection of T cell receptor beta chains follows, all from one sample in a study of OX40 agonist ivuxolimab in advanced cancers. This table comes from immunoSEQ multiplex PCR, and its TCRdb copy is limited to in-frame clones, with some not included. The repertoire has 70,000 to 85,000 clones, approximately 82% of them found once; the top ten carry about 1%. This material consisted of CD4+ or CD8+ T cells sorted from blood, taken in a trial of the OX40 agonist ivuxolimab. The receptors were sampled from an adult with an advanced solid tumor such as melanoma, head and neck, liver or kidney cancer. CDR3s include the opening cysteine and the closing phenylalanine or tryptophan. The D gene is left open where the match is weak. Not all rows give a size; the values are once, few, many and, for expanded clones, a class.

few	.	15	TRBJ1-5	TRBV6-5	CASSYSITGNQPQHF	TGTGCCAGCAGTTACTCGATAACAGGCAATCAGCCCCAGCATTTT
.	.	16	TRBJ2-1	TRBV11-2	CASSRVPGNGYNEQFF	TGTGCCAGCAGTCGTGTACCCGGGAATGGTTACAATGAGCAGTTCTTC
.	TRBD1	15	TRBJ1-1	TRBV7-2	CASTPQQGLNTEAFF	TGTGCCAGCACCCCCCAACAGGGGCTGAACACTGAAGCTTTCTTT
few	.	14	TRBJ1-4	TRBV2	CASSFTATNEKLFF	TGTGCCAGCAGTTTCACCGCAACTAATGAAAAACTGTTTTTT
.	.	13	TRBJ2-3	TRBV18	CASSPTASATQYF	TGTGCCAGCTCACCAACAGCATCGGCTACGCAGTATTTT
.	.	13	TRBJ2-4	TRBV2	CASSELGRGPRYF	TGTGCCAGCAGTGAACTCGGGCGGGGGCCTCGGTACTTC
.	.	11	TRBJ2-1	TRBV29-1	CSAERAEEQFF	TGCAGCGCTGAGCGGGCCGAAGAGCAGTTCTTC
once	.	16	TRBJ1-6	TRBV5-8	CASSSREGRSSSPLHF	TGTGCCAGCAGCTCCCGGGAGGGGCGGAGTTCTTCACCCCTCCACTTT
.	.	15	TRBJ1-3	TRBV7-6	CASSSTGTSGNTIYF	TGTGCCAGCAGCTCTACAGGGACCTCTGGAAACACCATATATTTT
.	.	16	TRBJ1-6	TRBV7-2	CASSQAGGGLGSPLHF	TGTGCCAGCAGCCAGGCCGGGGGTGGGCTCGGTTCACCCCTCCACTTT
.	TRBD1	15	TRBJ2-1	TRBV5-1	CASSQLPGQGNEQFF	TGCGCCAGCAGCCAACTCCCGGGACAGGGTAATGAGCAGTTCTTC
.	.	15	TRBJ2-1	TRBV5-5	CASSFRQYSYNEQFF	TGTGCCAGCAGCTTTAGGCAGTACTCCTACAATGAGCAGTTCTTC
few	TRBD1	14	TRBJ2-5	TRBV5-1	CASGGTGGGETQYF	TGCGCCAGCGGAGGCACAGGGGGCGGGGAGACCCAGTACTTC
few	.	13	TRBJ1-5	TRBV4-1	CASSQENDQPQHF	TGCGCCAGCAGCCAAGAAAATGATCAGCCCCAGCATTTT
.	.	12	TRBJ2-1	TRBV7-6	CASSFDGDEQFF	TGTGCCAGCAGCTTCGACGGGGATGAGCAGTTCTTC
few	.	15	TRBJ1-1	TRBV7-2	CASSLQGGRGTEAFF	TGTGCCAGCAGCTTACAGGGCGGGAGGGGCACTGAAGCTTTCTTT
.	.	13	TRBJ2-3	TRBV14	CASSQRRAHTQYF	TGTGCCAGCAGCCAACGTCGGGCTCATACGCAGTATTTT
.	.	13	TRBJ2-7	TRBV7-2	CASSGGDRIGQYF	TGTGCCAGCAGCGGGGGGGACAGGATAGGGCAGTACTTC
.	.	14	TRBJ1-4	TRBV7-9	CASSLQILSLKLFF	TGTGCCAGCAGCTTACAGATTCTTTCCCTGAAACTGTTTTTT
.	.	14	TRBJ2-5	TRBV27	CASSLDSELGTQYF	TGTGCCAGCAGTTTAGATTCAGAGTTAGGGACCCAGTACTTC
few	TRBD1	13	TRBJ2-7	TRBV7-2	CASSRRDRDEQYF	TGTGCCAGCAGCCGCCGGGACAGGGACGAGCAGTACTTC
.	.	13	TRBJ1-5	TRBV6-5	CASSYDSHQPQHF	TGTGCCAGCAGTTACGACAGCCATCAGCCCCAGCATTTT
.	TRBD1	15	TRBJ1-2	TRBV6-5	CASSYSTGTGNGYTF	TGTGCCAGCAGTTACTCCACCGGGACAGGGAATGGCTACACCTTC
.	.	17	TRBJ2-7	TRBV7-9	CASSLYSRSREPYEQYF	TGTGCCAGCAGCTTATATTCCCGGTCCAGGGAGCCCTACGAGCAGTACTTC
.	.	12	TRBJ1-6	TRBV7-2	CASSLSGSPLHF	TGTGCCAGCAGCTTAAGCGGTTCACCCCTCCACTTT
.	TRBD1	15	TRBJ1-2	TRBV9	CASSVRDRNFYGYTF	TGTGCCAGCAGCGTCCGGGACAGGAACTTCTATGGCTACACCTTC
.	.	15	TRBJ1-4	TRBV5-1	CASSEGTATNEKLFF	TGCGCCAGCAGCGAAGGGACGGCAACTAATGAAAAACTGTTTTTT
.	.	14	TRBJ2-2	TRBV5-6	CASSLRGGSGELFF	TGTGCCAGCAGCTTGAGGGGGGGCTCCGGGGAGCTGTTTTTT
.	TRBD1	15	TRBJ1-2	TRBV18	CASSPGQGARDGYTF	TGTGCCAGCTCACCTGGACAGGGGGCGAGGGATGGCTACACCTTC
.	.	14	TRBJ1-2	TRBV18	CASSPAREGYGYTF	TGTGCCAGCTCACCAGCAAGGGAGGGCTATGGCTACACCTTC
once	.	15	TRBJ2-7	TRBV4-3	CASSQDRESSYEQYF	TGCGCCAGCAGCCAAGATCGCGAGAGCTCCTACGAGCAGTACTTC
.	.	13	TRBJ2-7	TRBV10-3	CAGRGAGTFEQYF	TGTGCCGGCCGGGGGGCAGGGACGTTCGAGCAGTACTTC
.	.	16	TRBJ1-1	TRBV7-3	CASSFNGVGKRSEAFF	TGTGCCAGCAGCTTTAACGGGGTGGGGAAACGGAGTGAAGCTTTCTTT
once	.	13	TRBJ1-2	TRBV18	CASSPDGSYGYTF	TGTGCCAGCTCACCCGACGGAAGCTATGGCTACACCTTC
.	.	14	TRBJ2-2	TRBV6-1	CASLVRAITGELFF	TGTGCCAGCCTGGTTAGGGCAATCACCGGGGAGCTGTTTTTT
.	TRBD2	15	TRBJ2-3	TRBV6-5	CASGYSGGRVDTQYF	TGTGCCAGCGGCTATAGCGGGGGGCGCGTAGATACGCAGTATTTT
.	.	14	TRBJ2-7	TRBV18	CASSRTWEAYEQYF	TGTGCCAGCTCCCGAACCTGGGAAGCCTACGAGCAGTACTTC
.	.	16	TRBJ2-7	TRBV28	CASSLHHLGGSYEQYF	TGTGCCAGCAGTTTACACCACCTTGGGGGCTCATACGAGCAGTACTTC
.	.	13	TRBJ1-5	TRBV7-2	CASSLTSNQPQHF	TGTGCCAGCAGCTTAACTAGCAATCAGCCCCAGCATTTT
.	TRBD1	14	TRBJ1-2	TRBV11-2	CASSQEAGGYGYTF	TGTGCCAGCAGCCAGGAGGCAGGGGGCTATGGCTACACCTTC
.	TRBD1	15	TRBJ1-2	TRBV5-4	CASSLPGQGEDGYTF	TGTGCCAGCAGCTTACCTGGACAGGGTGAAGATGGCTACACCTTC
.	.	14	TRBJ2-7	TRBV2	CASSFGGESYEQYF	TGTGCCAGCAGTTTTGGAGGTGAGAGCTACGAGCAGTACTTC
few	.	16	TRBJ2-6	TRBV4-2	CASSHLQGGGANVLTF	TGTGCCAGCAGCCATCTTCAGGGAGGTGGGGCCAACGTCCTGACTTTC
.	.	14	TRBJ1-3	TRBV7-9	CASSPGSAGNTIYF	TGTGCCAGCAGCCCCGGGTCAGCGGGAAACACCATATATTTT
.	.	14	TRBJ2-1	TRBV7-2	CASSQRQDYNEQFF	TGTGCCAGCAGCCAGAGGCAGGACTACAATGAGCAGTTCTTC
few	.	13	TRBJ2-7	TRBV18	CASSHTESYEQYF	TGTGCCAGCTCACATACAGAATCCTACGAGCAGTACTTC
few	TRBD2	15	TRBJ2-2	TRBV10-3	CAISELAGVTGELFF	TGTGCCATCAGTGAACTAGCGGGGGTGACCGGGGAGCTGTTTTTT
few	.	14	TRBJ2-3	TRBV18	CASSRGLTTDTQYF	TGTGCCAGCTCAAGGGGACTTACTACAGATACGCAGTATTTT